Each of the 25 T cell receptor beta chains below was sequenced from the same sample in a study of blood T cell repertoires in COVID-19. Repertoires were generated with immunoSEQ multiplex PCR, while TCRdb's copy carries only in-frame clones and drops some. This sample has roughly 110,000 clones, with around 83% found just once. The sample taken for sequencing was peripheral blood. Source of these receptors: a man aged 65 to 85 with acute or convalescent COVID-19.

The rearrangement joins TRBV6-6 to TRBJ1-1; 11 nucleotides match TRBD1. The ends lost 2 bases at V and 10 bases at J; junction bases unmatched: 9. CDR1 and CDR2 (germline): MNHNY, SVGAGI (reference sequence). The CDR3 extends over 15 amino acids. The CDR3 DNA reads TGTGCCAGCAGTTACGGGGGACAGGGGGAGGTTCGAGCTTTCTTT. Its translation is CASSYGGQGEVRAFF.

The chain uses TRBV21-1 and TRBJ1-6; no DNA check was done on the table's D call, TRBD1. TRBV21-1 is classified as a pseudogene. The CDR3 covers 15 residues. The CDR3 DNA reads as TGTGCCAGCAGCAAAGGGTCAGGGCTAAATTCACCCCTCCACTTT. Protein: CASSKGSGLNSPLHF.

The chain uses TRBV5-5 and TRBJ1-4, with a tentative D call TRBD1 (5 bases). V was cut by 0 bases and J by 4 bases, with 10 bases left in between. Germline CDR1 is SGHKS and CDR2 is YYEKEE (reference sequence). The CDR3 contains 15 residues. Here the CDR3 reads CASSLEGASNEKLFF. In DNA, the CDR3 is TGTGCCAGCAGCTTGGAAGGGGCTAGTAATGAAAAACTGTTTTTT.

The V call is TRBV18, the J call TRBJ2-3; 10 bases line up with TRBD2. The CDR3 is 15 residues long. V shed 3 bases and J 4 bases; nucleotides not matched to a gene: 4. Germline V gives CDR1 KGHSH, CDR2 LQKENI. Here the CDR3 DNA reads TGTGCCAGCTCACCTCGGACTAGCGGCCCAGATACGCAGTATTTT. It is translated as CASSPRTSGPDTQYF.

The chain links TRBV3-1 (or the pseudogene TRBV3-2) to TRBJ1-1, with a tentative D call TRBD1 (6 bases). V was shortened by 2 bases and J by 5 bases, with 15 bases between the two germline ends. This CDR3 spans 15 amino acids. In germline, CDR1 is LGHDT, CDR2 YNNKEL (reference sequence). As DNA, the CDR3 is TGTGCCAGCAGCCAACCGGGACACAGAGGGACTGAAGCTTTCTTT. It is translated as CASSQPGHRGTEAFF.

The genes are TRBV13 and TRBJ2-3; D gene uncertain. The length of the CDR3 is 14 residues. V lost 2 bases and J 2 bases, leaving 8 bases between the germline ends. Germline values: CDR1 PRHDT, CDR2 FYEKMQ (reference sequence). CDR3 sequence: CASSLSLYTDTQYF. Here the CDR3 DNA reads TGTGCCAGCAGCTTATCACTTTACACAGATACGCAGTATTTT.

This clone was counted a single time. This chain uses TRBV14 with TRBJ1-1; D is undetermined. Per the germline V gene, CDR1 is SGHDN and CDR2 is FVKESK. The V gene lost 7 bases and the J gene lost 0 bases, with 12 bases spanning the gap. This CDR3 has 14 amino acids. CDR3 region: CASKAGSMNTEAFF. CDR3 sequence (DNA): TGTGCCAGCAAAGCGGGCAGTATGAACACTGAAGCTTTCTTT.

The CDR3 protein is CAAGTSGSRNEQFF. The CDR3, as DNA: TGTGCCGCCGGGACTAGCGGGAGTCGAAATGAGCAGTTCTTC. The chain recombines TRBV10-3 with TRBJ2-1; TRBD2 matches 14 bases. CDR1 and CDR2 from the germline V gene are ENHRY and SYGVKD. The CDR3 is 14 residues long. J was trimmed by 7 bases and V by 11 bases; bases with no gene match: 7.

V usage is TRBV5-1 and J usage is TRBJ2-3, with 11 bases identical to TRBD1. V shed 4 bases and J 1 base; nucleotides not matched to a gene: 2. The CDR3 loop spans 15 amino acids. The V gene's germline CDR1 is SGHRS and CDR2 YFSETQ. The CDR3 reads CASSRDRGGTDTQYF. The DNA for the CDR3 is TGCGCCAGCAGCCGGGACAGGGGGGGCACAGATACGCAGTATTTT.

The chain combines TRBV9 with TRBJ2-2; the D gene is possibly TRBD1 (7 bases). V was pared by 6 bases and J by 3 bases, with 15 bases between. The germline CDR1 and CDR2 sequences are SGDLS and YYNGEE. The CDR3 totals 15 residues. For the CDR3, the DNA is TGTGCCAGCAAGCTAACAGGGGAGGACACCGGGGAGCTGTTTTTT. It codes for CASKLTGEDTGELFF.

The chain couples TRBV28 to TRBJ1-2; D is ambiguous. Trimming left V 1 base short and J 8 bases short, with 11 bases between. Germline V gives CDR1 MDHEN, CDR2 SYDVKM. This CDR3 comprises 13 residues. This chain's CDR3 is CASSLYSGVGYTF. The DNA for the CDR3 is TGTGCCAGCAGTTTATATTCCGGGGTCGGCTACACCTTC.

The chain joins TRBV28 to TRBJ2-5, with 11 bases fitting TRBD2. Germline CDR1 is MDHEN and CDR2 is SYDVKM. V was pared by 4 bases and J by 2 bases, with 6 bases of the junction left unmatched. There are 16 residues in the CDR3. CDR3: CASSSRLAGIQETQYF. CDR3 in DNA: TGTGCCAGCAGTTCTCGACTAGCGGGGATACAAGAGACCCAGTACTTC.

The J gene is TRBJ2-2, the V gene TRBV5-1; no clear D. The V gene lost 7 bases and the J gene lost 2 bases, with 12 bases spanning the gap. CDR1 and CDR2 (germline): SGHRS, YFSETQ. The CDR3 length is 14 residues. Written as DNA, the CDR3 is TGCGCCAGCGTTTCCCTAATTAACACCGGGGAGCTGTTTTTT. Translation: CASVSLINTGELFF.

CDR3 loop: CASSARHTQETQYF. CDR3 sequence (DNA): TGTGCCAGCAGTGCCCGACACACACAAGAGACCCAGTACTTC. The V gene is TRBV27, the J gene TRBJ2-5, with D unresolved. Trimming stripped 5 bases from V and 2 bases from J, with 12 bases between. Per the germline V gene, CDR1 is MNHEY and CDR2 is SMNVEV (reference sequence). The CDR3 spans 14 residues.

Notes on this clone: The junction departs from the called germline gene at one end, perhaps through a read error. The rearrangement uses TRBV5-4 and TRBJ2-7, with TRBD1 matching over 9 bases. Germline V CDR1 and CDR2: SGHNT, YYREEE (reference sequence). The CDR3 is 12 amino acids. CDR3 coding DNA: TGTGCCGGCACAGGGGGCTTGTACGAGCAGCACTTC. Translated, it gives CAGTGGLYEQHF.

The rearrangement uses TRBV11-2 and TRBJ1-1; TRBD1 aligns across 9 bases. The CDR3 has 16 amino acids. The trim removed 5 bases at V and 5 bases at J, leaving 12 bases unmatched. In germline, CDR1 is SGHAT, CDR2 FQNNGV. The CDR3 bases are TGTGCCAGCAGCCCGGGGTTCACAGGGGGCGCGACTGAAGCTTTCTTT. This gives the protein CASSPGFTGGATEAFF.

V gene TRBV10-3 combines with J gene TRBJ2-7; 9 positions match TRBD1. CDR3 length equals 13 residues. Germline V gene data show CDR1 as ENHRY and CDR2 as SYGVKD. J was trimmed by 3 bases and V by 5 bases; bases with no gene match: 2. CDR3 DNA sequence: TGTGCCATCAGTCCGGGACAGGGCTACGAGCAGTACTTC. Translated, it gives CAISPGQGYEQYF.

This chain uses TRBV7-6 with TRBJ2-2, with 8 bases matching TRBD1. With V trimmed by 3 bases and J by 7 bases, 4 bases remained unmatched. Germline V gene data show CDR1 as SGHVS and CDR2 as FNYEAQ. The CDR3 is 14 residues long. The CDR3 reads CASSFPGQGGELFF. DNA for the CDR3: TGTGCCAGCAGCTTCCCTGGACAGGGCGGGGAGCTGTTTTTT.

Comment on this clone: This CDR3 is also generated by other DNA sequences in the sample. The gene calls are TRBV28 and TRBJ1-5; 9 bases map to TRBD1. J lost 4 bases, V lost 5 bases, and 3 bases had no gene match. From germline, CDR1 is MDHEN and CDR2 SYDVKM. The CDR3 runs to 14 residues. The CDR3 DNA follows: TGTGCCAGCAGTCCGGGACAGGGTAATCAGCCCCAGCATTTT. Translation: CASSPGQGNQPQHF.

V usage is TRBV24-1 and J usage is TRBJ1-1; tentatively, D is TRBD1 (5 bases). Germline CDR1 is KGHDR and CDR2 is SFDVKD. The CDR3 runs 15 residues. Deletions cut 2 bases from V and 1 base from J, with 10 bases between. This CDR3 reads CATSDSQGWNTEAFF. The CDR3 coding sequence is TGTGCCACCAGTGATTCCCAGGGCTGGAACACTGAAGCTTTCTTT.

The chain recombines TRBV13 with TRBJ1-1; no clear D gene. The CDR3 spans 14 residues. V dropped 2 bases and J dropped 1 base, with 8 bases sitting between them. The germline V gene encodes CDR1 PRHDT and CDR2 FYEKMQ (reference sequence). The CDR3 reads CASSLRGRNTEAFF. The CDR3 coding sequence is TGTGCCAGCAGCTTACGGGGAAGGAACACTGAAGCTTTCTTT.

This chain connects TRBV29-1 to TRBJ1-1, with a possible D match to TRBD1 (6 bases). The CDR3 is made up of 13 amino acids. CDR1 is SQVTM and CDR2 is ANQGSEA in the germline V gene. Trimming shortened V by 6 bases and J by 1 base, and 12 bases separated the two germline ends. The CDR3 nucleotides read TGCAGCGTGGACCAGGGGAAGAACACTGAAGCTTTCTTT. This sequence encodes CSVDQGKNTEAFF.

The gene calls are TRBV29-1 and TRBJ1-1; 12 bases match TRBD1. The CDR3 sequence is 12 residues long. V was clipped by 7 bases and J by 9 bases; unmatched bases: 6. Germline-derived CDR1 and CDR2 are SQVTM and ANQGSEA. The CDR3 coding sequence is TGCAGCGAATCCGGGACAGGGGGCAAAGCTTTCTTT. Its protein product is CSESGTGGKAFF.

CDR3 protein: CSVEYGSGGGTDTQYF. The CDR3 DNA reads as TGCAGCGTCGAGTACGGGAGCGGGGGTGGCACAGATACGCAGTATTTT. The chain combines TRBV29-1 with TRBJ2-3; 8 positions agree with TRBD2. With 6 bases clipped from V and 1 base from J, the junction kept 12 bases outside the gene matches. Per germline, CDR1 SQVTM and CDR2 ANQGSEA. The CDR3 has 16 residues.

The V call is TRBV7-2, the J call TRBJ1-2; D possibly corresponds to TRBD1 (5 bases). Germline V gives CDR1 SGHTA, CDR2 FQGNSA. This CDR3 contains 18 residues. V was shortened by 4 bases and J by 6 bases, with 27 bases between the two germline ends. The DNA of the CDR3 is TGTGCCAGCAGCTCCGTAGGAGCCAGGGTTACCGCACGCCATGGCTACACCTTC. Encoded protein: CASSSVGARVTARHGYTF.